These T cell receptor beta chains were read from a single sample in a study of T cells after yellow fever vaccination. TCRdb reanalysed the 5' RACE reads using MiXCR and keeps one entry per CDR3 protein. Of some 400,000 distinct CDR3 sequences detected, under 7.5% appear once; the ten largest clones hold 15%. Sample: PBMCs, taken 5 days after the yellow fever booster vaccination. These receptors were collected from a man aged 25-40 years who received the YFV17D yellow fever vaccine. Both conserved end residues are part of each CDR3. Each record gives: D gene, CDR3 length, clone size, V gene, J gene, CDR3 DNA, CDR3 protein. A D gene is named only where the DNA matches it firmly. A clone size is listed for some rows: how often the clone was seen (once, few, many), or a class if it is expanded.

>.|14|many|TRBV27|TRBJ2-7
TGTGCCAGCAGTTTAGGGCGGACTACCTACGAGCAGTACTTC
CASSLGRTTYEQYF
>.|12|.|TRBV29-1|TRBJ2-5
TGCAGCGTTGGAAGGTCGGGAGAGACCCAGTACTTC
CSVGRSGETQYF
>.|15|.|TRBV18|TRBJ2-7
TGTGCCAGCTCACCACCGTTTACGGGTCCCTACGAGCAGTACTTC
CASSPPFTGPYEQYF
>.|13|.|TRBV30|TRBJ2-3
TGTGCCTGGAATCAGGCCCCCGGAGATACGCAGTATTTT
CAWNQAPGDTQYF
>.|12|many|TRBV12-3/TRBV12-4|TRBJ1-2
TGTGCCAGCAGTCGAAACTTGGGTGGCTACACCTTC
CASSRNLGGYTF
>.|17|few|TRBV5-6|TRBJ2-7
TGTGCCAGCAGCCCCACGGCGCTGGTCGAGAGTCGGAGCGAGCAGTACTTC
CASSPTALVESRSEQYF
>.|20|many|TRBV5-1|TRBJ2-1
TGCGCCAGCAGCTTGGTCCGGGACTCGTGGGGCAGGAGCTCCTACAATGAGCAGTTCTTC
CASSLVRDSWGRSSYNEQFF
>.|13|many|TRBV5-6|TRBJ2-1
TGTGCCAGCAGCTTAAGTGTGATCAATGAGCAGTTCTTC
CASSLSVINEQFF
>TRBD1|12|.|TRBV29-1|TRBJ2-4
TGCAGCGTTGGAGAGGACAGGGGCATTCAGTACTTC
CSVGEDRGIQYF
>.|14|.|TRBV3-1|TRBJ2-7
TGTGCCAGCAGCCTCGCTGGGACAAAAGGCGAGCAGTACTTC
CASSLAGTKGEQYF
>.|15|few|TRBV7-2|TRBJ2-7
TGTGCCAGCAGCCCTAGAGAGGGAAGGTCCTACGAGCAGTACTTC
CASSPREGRSYEQYF
>.|12|.|TRBV6-5|TRBJ2-1
TGTGCCAGCAGTTACCCGGACAATGAGCAGTTCTTC
CASSYPDNEQFF
>TRBD2|17|.|TRBV12-3/TRBV12-4|TRBJ2-7
TGTGCCAGCAGTTTATCCCTCGCTAGCGGGACCACCTACGAGCAGTACTTC
CASSLSLASGTTYEQYF
>TRBD2|19|many|TRBV20-1|TRBJ2-1
TGCAGTGCTTTACCCAGCGGGACCGAGATTCGAAGCTCCTACAATGAGCAGTTCTTC
CSALPSGTEIRSSYNEQFF
>.|13|.|TRBV5-6|TRBJ2-1
TGTGCCAGCACCCCGGGGCGAAACAATGAGCAGTTCTTC
CASTPGRNNEQFF
>.|13|.|TRBV5-1|TRBJ2-1
TGCGCCAGCAGCCCCGCGTGGGTCAATGAGCAGTTCTTC
CASSPAWVNEQFF
>.|15|few|TRBV11-2|TRBJ2-7
TGTGCCAGCAGCTTAGAGACTGGACCGTACTACGAGCAGTACTTC
CASSLETGPYYEQYF
>TRBD1|16|.|TRBV25-1|TRBJ2-1
TGTGCCAGCAGTGAATTAGGGGGCAGAGAATACAATGAGCAGTTCTTC
CASSELGGREYNEQFF
>.|15|.|TRBV20-1|TRBJ2-1
TGCAGTGCTAGACCCGACCCCCCTCGCTACAATGAGCAGTTCTTC
CSARPDPPRYNEQFF
>TRBD2|14|few|TRBV7-6|TRBJ2-1
TGTGCCAGCAGCCGAGCGGGAGTTAGGGATGAGCAGTTCTTC
CASSRAGVRDEQFF
>TRBD2|16|.|TRBV9|TRBJ2-2
TGTGCCAGCACCCTAGGGGGACTAGCTGATACCGGGGAGCTGTTTTTT
CASTLGGLADTGELFF
>TRBD2|15|many|TRBV6-5|TRBJ2-7
TGTGCCAGCAGTTCCGGGACTAGCGGTACCTACGAGCAGTACTTC
CASSSGTSGTYEQYF
>.|15|many|TRBV7-2|TRBJ2-4
TGTGCCAGCAGCTTAGGTGGCAGGCGGAAAAACATTCAGTACTTC
CASSLGGRRKNIQYF
>TRBD2|16|.|TRBV20-1|TRBJ2-2
TGCAGTGCTAGTGGTACTAGCGGGAGGAACACCGGGGAGCTGTTTTTT
CSASGTSGRNTGELFF
>.|16|few|TRBV9|TRBJ1-1
TGTGCCAGCAGCGCGAAACCGGGACTTAGGAACACTGAAGCTTTCTTT
CASSAKPGLRNTEAFF
>TRBD1|17|few|TRBV5-1|TRBJ2-6
TGCGCCAGCAGCTTTACGGGACAGTCCTCTGGGGCCAACGTCCTGACTTTC
CASSFTGQSSGANVLTF
>.|16|many|TRBV4-2|TRBJ2-7
TGTGCCAGCAGCCAAGGTGTGTTAGCGGCGAACTACGAGCAGTACTTC
CASSQGVLAANYEQYF
>TRBD1|13|few|TRBV15|TRBJ1-2
TGTGCCACCAGCAGGACAGGGGGCTATGGCTACACCTTC
CATSRTGGYGYTF
>.|16|few|TRBV19|TRBJ2-1
TGTGCCAGTAGTATAGAAGGGAGAGGCTCCTACAATGAGCAGTTCTTC
CASSIEGRGSYNEQFF
>TRBD2|14|.|TRBV7-2|TRBJ2-7
TGTGCCAGCAGCCCTAGCGGAAAGTCCTACGAGCAGTACTTC
CASSPSGKSYEQYF
>.|15|many|TRBV4-3|TRBJ2-3
TGCGCCAGCAGCCAAGACGGGCGGGGCACAGATACGCAGTATTTT
CASSQDGRGTDTQYF
>.|14|few|TRBV11-2|TRBJ2-1
TGTGCCAGCAGCTTGCTAGTGGGCTACAATGAGCAGTTCTTC
CASSLLVGYNEQFF
>TRBD2|15|.|TRBV7-2|TRBJ2-7
TGTGCCAGCAGCTTAGTTAGCGGGAGGGCCTACGAGCAGTACTTC
CASSLVSGRAYEQYF
>.|13|few|TRBV20-1|TRBJ2-7
TGCAGTGCTAGTCGCGGGACCACCTACGAGCAGTACTTC
CSASRGTTYEQYF
>.|13|many|TRBV29-1|TRBJ2-6
TGCAGCGTTGTCCCCTTTGGGGCCAACGTCCTGACTTTC
CSVVPFGANVLTF
>.|15|few|TRBV5-1|TRBJ1-1
TGCGCCAGCAGCTTGATTGACACCTCGAACACTGAAGCTTTCTTT
CASSLIDTSNTEAFF
>.|11|many|TRBV19|TRBJ2-7
TGTGCCACTTCTATTAGCTACGAGCAGTACTTC
CATSISYEQYF
>TRBD1|15|few|TRBV6-1|TRBJ1-2
TGTGCCAGCAGACCCGGACAGGGGATTAACTATGGCTACACCTTC
CASRPGQGINYGYTF
>.|15|many|TRBV19|TRBJ2-1
.
CASTSGGRAWNEQFF
>.|16|.|TRBV20-1|TRBJ2-3
TGCAGTGCCACGTCTAAACGGGGGTTTAGCACAGATACGCAGTATTTT
CSATSKRGFSTDTQYF
>TRBD1|13|few|TRBV19|TRBJ2-7
TGTGCCAGTAGGGTCCCAGGGGGCTACGAGCAGTACTTC
CASRVPGGYEQYF
>.|15|few|TRBV5-1|TRBJ2-2
TGCGCCAGCAGCTCCATTTCGGGGCACACCGGGGAGCTGTTTTTT
CASSSISGHTGELFF